Presented here are 28 T cell receptor beta chains from one specimen sequenced in a study of blood T cell repertoires in COVID-19. Sequencing used immunoSEQ multiplex PCR; TCRdb keeps in-frame clones, though not all of them. Seen here are over 150,000 clones, about three quarters observed once, and the top ten hold 26%. The source material was peripheral blood. These receptor sequences come from an older woman with acute or convalescent COVID-19.

This clone occurred many times. The V call is TRBV7-3, the J call TRBJ2-1; perhaps TRBD2 as D (6 bases). Germline V gives CDR1 SGHTA, CDR2 FQGTGA. CDR3 length: 16 amino acids. V lost 0 bases, J lost 6 bases, and 15 bases lay in between. This CDR3 is CASSLTGIAELNEQFF. Here the CDR3 DNA reads TGTGCCAGCAGCTTAACGGGGATAGCGGAGCTCAATGAGCAGTTCTTC.

The chain is built from TRBV7-8 and TRBJ2-7; 11 positions match TRBD2. Germline V gene sequence: CDR1 SGHVS, CDR2 FQNEAQ. CDR3 length equals 16 residues. The V gene end was trimmed by 4 bases and the J gene end by 1 base; junction bases not matched to a gene: 6. Here the CDR3 reads CASSSTLAGVSYEQYF. The CDR3 region has the DNA TGTGCCAGCAGCTCCACACTAGCGGGAGTGTCCTACGAGCAGTACTTC. The variable domain in full, completed from reference TRBV7-8 and TRBJ2-7, reads GAGVSQSPRYKVAKRGQDVALRCDPISGHVSLFWYQQALGQGPEFLTYFQNEAQLDKSGLPSDRFFAERPEGSVSTLKIQRTQQEDSAVYLCASSSTLAGVSYEQYFGPGTRLTVT.

The CDR3: CASSQNTYGYTF. CDR3 nucleotides: TGTGCCAGCAGCCAAAACACCTATGGCTACACCTTC. The V and J genes are TRBV3-1 (or the pseudogene TRBV3-2) and TRBJ1-2; no definite D call. This CDR3 comprises 12 residues. The germline gives CDR1 LGHDT, CDR2 YNNKEL (reference sequence). The V gene lost 2 bases and the J gene lost 4 bases, with 5 bases spanning the gap.

This clone was seen a few times. The chain joins TRBV2 to TRBJ2-7, with a weak D call TRBD2 (5 bases). This CDR3 region has 13 residues. CDR1 is SNHLY, CDR2 FYNNEI, per germline. Trimming stripped 4 bases from V and 0 bases from J, with 7 bases between. The CDR3 coding sequence is TGTGCCAGCAGTGTAGGACTCTCCTACGAGCAGTACTTC. This gives the protein CASSVGLSYEQYF.

CDR3 DNA: TGTGCCAGCAGCTTACAGGGGTTCGGAACCGGGGAGCTGTTTTTT. It codes for CASSLQGFGTGELFF. The chain employs TRBV5-4 and TRBJ2-2; 7 bases are a match to TRBD1. Unmatched junction bases numbered 6, after V lost 2 bases and J lost 5 bases. Per the germline V gene, CDR1 is SGHNT and CDR2 is YYREEE (reference sequence). CDR3 length: 15 residues. The full variable domain, completed using reference TRBV5-4 and TRBJ2-2, is ETGVTQSPTHLIKTRGQQVTLRCSSQSGHNTVSWYQQALGQGPQFIFQYYREEENGRGNFPPRFSGLQFPNYSSELNVNALELDDSALYLCASSLQGFGTGELFFGEGSRLTVL.

J is TRBJ2-1 and V is TRBV6-5, with 10 bases that match TRBD2. V lost 5 bases to trimming and J lost 6 bases; unmatched junction nucleotides: 7. Germline CDR1 MNHEY, CDR2 SVGAGI. The CDR3 consists of 15 residues. The CDR3 sequence: CASSLASGSFNEQFF. The DNA of the CDR3 is TGTGCCAGCAGTCTAGCTAGCGGGAGCTTCAATGAGCAGTTCTTC.

V is TRBV19 and J is TRBJ1-2; D gene uncertain. The CDR3 contains 15 residues. The germline CDR1 and CDR2 sequences are LNHDA and SQIVND (reference sequence). V lost 1 base, J lost 4 bases, and 13 bases lay in between. The CDR3 DNA is TGTGCCAGTAGTATAGCTATGGGAGATAGCTATGGCTACACCTTC. Residues: CASSIAMGDSYGYTF.

With regard to this clone: Because it lacks the conserved phenylalanine or tryptophan at the end, this CDR3 is likely a read error. The limits of the CDR3 on the DNA are not certain, so only TCRdb's listed CDR3 is given. J is TRBJ1-1 and V is TRBV6-5; the D call in the table, TRBD1, was not verified against the DNA. The CDR3 length is 12 residues, termini included. Germline loops: CDR1 MNHEY, CDR2 SVGAGI. This CDR3 is CASTNPGQSSAV.

This clone turned up a few times. This rearrangement joins TRBV19 to TRBJ1-1; D is ambiguous. V gave up 1 base and J gave up 6 bases, with 9 bases separating them. CDR1 is LNHDA and CDR2 is SQIVND in the germline V gene (reference sequence). The CDR3 length is 13 residues. The CDR3 DNA is TGTGCCAGTAGTATAGCACATTATTCTGAAGCTTTCTTT. Amino acid sequence: CASSIAHYSEAFF.

V and J are TRBV5-1 and TRBJ1-1, with D perhaps matching TRBD1 (5 bases). Looked up from germline, CDR1 is SGHRS and CDR2 is YFSETQ. Trimming removed 0 bases at V and 2 bases at J, with 11 bases between. There are 15 residues in the CDR3. The CDR3, as DNA: TGCGCCAGCAGCTTGGTCGCAGGGCCTAACACTGAAGCTTTCTTT. This sequence encodes CASSLVAGPNTEAFF.

This clone appeared many times. CDR3: CASSQDSGQPQHF. The CDR3 DNA follows: TGTGCCAGCAGCCAAGATTCGGGGCAGCCCCAGCATTTT. The chain links TRBV3-1 (or the pseudogene TRBV3-2) to TRBJ1-5; no clear D gene. V was trimmed by 0 bases and J by 7 bases, leaving 7 bases between them. In germline, CDR1 is LGHDT, CDR2 YNNKEL (reference sequence). The CDR3 has 13 residues.

This chain uses TRBV6-6 with TRBJ2-7, with D perhaps matching TRBD1 (6 bases). The V gene's germline CDR1 is MNHNY and CDR2 SVGAGI (reference sequence). CDR3 size: 14 residues. V lost 5 bases, J lost 3 bases, and 14 bases lay in between. CDR3 sequence (DNA): TGTGCCAGCAGTAAACACAGGGTTGTCTACGAGCAGTACTTC. This codes for CASSKHRVVYEQYF.

This chain links TRBV7-9 with TRBJ1-1; tentatively, D is TRBD1 (6 bases). Trimming cost V 5 bases and J 4 bases, with 14 bases left between them. Germline CDR1 SEHNR, CDR2 FQNEAQ (reference sequence). The CDR3 loop spans 14 amino acids. CDR3 coding DNA: TGTGCCAGCAGCCTTGACAGGCCGGTCACTGAAGCTTTCTTT. Its translation: CASSLDRPVTEAFF.

V is TRBV27 and J is TRBJ1-5, with 7 positions matching TRBD1. Unmatched junction bases numbered 9, after V lost 3 bases and J lost 7 bases. Per germline, CDR1 MNHEY and CDR2 SMNVEV (reference sequence). The CDR3 contains 15 residues. For the CDR3, the DNA is TGTGCCAGCAGTTTCTCTTGGACAGGAGAACAGCCCCAGCATTTT. Its protein is CASSFSWTGEQPQHF.

The V and J genes are TRBV3-1 (or the pseudogene TRBV3-2) and TRBJ1-1, with D possibly being TRBD1 (5 bases). This CDR3 contains 13 residues. In germline, CDR1 is LGHDT, CDR2 YNNKEL (reference sequence). Trimming removed 4 bases at V and 1 base at J, with 7 bases between. CDR3 protein: CASSPGGNTEAFF. The CDR3 coding sequence is TGTGCCAGCAGCCCGGGGGGGAACACTGAAGCTTTCTTT.

The rearrangement joins TRBV19 to TRBJ2-7; TRBD1 aligns across 7 bases. The germline gives CDR1 LNHDA, CDR2 SQIVND (reference sequence). V dropped 5 bases and J dropped 3; count of bases not matched to a gene: 7. The CDR3 is made up of 14 amino acids. The CDR3 region is CASSLRRTGYEQYF. The CDR3, as DNA: TGTGCCAGTAGTCTTCGACGGACAGGCTACGAGCAGTACTTC.

This clone was found once. This chain links TRBV5-1 with TRBJ2-2; 11 nucleotides agree with TRBD2. The germline CDR1 and CDR2 sequences are SGHRS and YFSETQ. The CDR3 is 16 residues long. The V segment lost 4 bases and the J segment 6 bases; nucleotides outside the gene matches: 8. CDR3 in DNA: TGCGCCAGCAGCCTCTTTACTAGCGGGAGTGCCGGGGAGCTGTTTTTT. Translated, it gives CASSLFTSGSAGELFF.

This chain connects TRBV7-8 to TRBJ2-1; 7 nucleotides match TRBD1. The CDR3 length is 14 residues. V was pared by 5 bases and J by 6 bases, with 7 bases of the junction left unmatched. In germline, CDR1 is SGHVS, CDR2 FQNEAQ. CDR3 protein: CASSHGDSSNEQFF. CDR3 in DNA: TGTGCCAGCAGCCACGGGGACAGCTCCAATGAGCAGTTCTTC.

The chain has TRBV5-5 and TRBJ2-7; D ambiguous. Trimming pared 2 bases from V and 5 bases from J, leaving 11 bases between. The CDR3 sequence is 13 residues long. Germline V gene sequence: CDR1 SGHKS, CDR2 YYEKEE (reference sequence). The chain's CDR3 is CASSLTSRHEQYF. The CDR3 region has the DNA TGTGCCAGCAGCTTAACCTCGAGGCACGAGCAGTACTTC.

J is TRBJ2-1 and V is TRBV5-4, with 11 bases identical to TRBD2. The V and J ends lost 3 bases and 1 base, in that order; junction bases with no gene match: 6. CDR1 is SGHNT, CDR2 YYREEE, per germline (reference sequence). This CDR3 is 17 amino acids long. CDR3 residues: CASSSATSGGSYNEQFF. CDR3 DNA sequence: TGTGCCAGCAGCTCCGCCACTAGCGGGGGTTCCTACAATGAGCAGTTCTTC.

Only a few counts were recorded for this clone. The V and J genes are TRBV18 and TRBJ2-1, with 9 bases identical to TRBD2. The trim removed 2 bases at V and 8 bases at J, leaving 13 bases unmatched. The length of the CDR3 is 17 residues. CDR1 is KGHSH and CDR2 is LQKENI in the germline V gene. CDR3 sequence reads: CASSPNLAGDRGDEQFF. The CDR3, as DNA: TGTGCCAGCTCACCAAATTTAGCGGGAGATAGAGGGGATGAGCAGTTCTTC.

The rearrangement uses TRBV21-1 and TRBJ1-5. TRBV21-1 is designated a pseudogene. There are 15 residues in the CDR3. The CDR3 here is CASSKARDSNQPQHF. Here the CDR3 DNA reads TGTGCCAGCAGCAAAGCCCGCGATAGCAATCAGCCCCAGCATTTT.

This clone has just a few counts. This chain links TRBV6-5 with TRBJ1-2; 7 nucleotides align to TRBD1. Germline trimming cut 2 bases from V and 4 bases from J; bases unmatched to any gene: 7. The CDR3 sequence is 15 residues long. CDR1 is MNHEY and CDR2 is SVGAGI in the germline V gene. As DNA, the CDR3 is TGTGCCAGCAGTTACCGGTCGGACAGGACCTATGGCTACACCTTC. Its translation is CASSYRSDRTYGYTF.

The chain recombines TRBV27 with TRBJ2-1, with 11 bases that match TRBD1. The ends lost 5 bases at V and 8 bases at J; junction bases unmatched: 8. The CDR3 totals 15 residues. CDR1 is MNHEY and CDR2 is SMNVEV in the germline V gene (reference sequence). The CDR3 protein is CASSAGQGVRYEQFF. CDR3 nucleotides: TGTGCCAGCAGTGCGGGACAGGGGGTTCGGTATGAGCAGTTCTTC.

This clone has more than one count but fewer than ten. V gene TRBV29-1 combines with J gene TRBJ2-2, with TRBD2 matching over 13 bases. The V gene end was trimmed by 6 bases and the J gene end by 6 bases; junction bases not matched to a gene: 13. The V gene's germline CDR1 is SQVTM and CDR2 ANQGSEA. The CDR3 spans 17 residues. CDR3 sequence: CSVSTSRTSGSPGELFF. The CDR3 nucleotides are TGCAGCGTCTCGACCTCCCGGACTAGCGGGAGCCCCGGGGAGCTGTTTTTT.

The rearrangement uses TRBV5-1 and TRBJ2-2; 12 bases fit TRBD2. This CDR3 is 16 amino acids long. Germline lookup yields CDR1 SGHRS and CDR2 YFSETQ. V gave up 7 bases and J gave up 7 bases; unmatched junction bases: 11. The CDR3 reads CASGPSGRAGGGELFF. In DNA, the CDR3 is TGCGCCAGCGGTCCTAGCGGGAGGGCCGGTGGCGGGGAGCTGTTTTTT. The variable domain in full, completed from reference TRBV5-1 and TRBJ2-2, reads KAGVTQTPRYLIKTRGQQVTLSCSPISGHRSVSWYQQTPGQGLQFLFEYFSETQRNKGNFPGRFSGRQFSNSRSEMNVSTLELGDSALYLCASGPSGRAGGGELFFGEGSRLTVL.

This rearrangement joins TRBV12-3 or TRBV12-4 to TRBJ1-2; tentatively, D is TRBD1 (5 bases). This CDR3 spans 11 amino acids. V dropped 6 bases and J dropped 5 bases, with 7 bases sitting between them. The CDR3 sequence is CASSDRYGYTF. CDR3 DNA: TGTGCCAGCAGCGACAGATATGGCTACACCTTC.

V gene TRBV11-2 combines with J gene TRBJ2-5, with 8 bases matching TRBD1. The CDR3 has 14 residues. Germline assignment: CDR1 SGHAT and CDR2 FQNNGV. The junction had 7 bases not matched to a gene; V was cut back by 5 bases and J by 5 bases. The CDR3 DNA follows: TGTGCCAGCAGCGGCACAGGGGGTTGGGAGACCCAGTACTTC. It codes for CASSGTGGWETQYF.